Shown below are 30 T cell receptor beta chains from a single sample sequenced in a study of PD-1 blockade in classical Hodgkin lymphoma. Clones were sequenced by immunoSEQ multiplex PCR, and TCRdb holds only the in-frame ones, with some missing. Seen here are about 85,000 clones, 90% observed once, and the top ten hold around 2.9%. This sample's time point: cycle 4 day 1 (C4D1), after 6 weeks of nivolumab. Every patient experienced relapse after autologous stem cell transplantation, and brentuximab vedotin exposure varied. The sequences come from peripheral blood mononuclear cells (PBMCs), collected before the fourth cycle of nivolumab. The receptor source for this set is a human donor with classical Hodgkin lymphoma.

This rearrangement joins TRBV28 to TRBJ1-2; possible D gene TRBD1, 5 bases. The CDR3 has 13 residues. Germline V CDR1 and CDR2: MDHEN, SYDVKM. Deletions cut 5 bases from V and 7 bases from J, with 14 bases between. In DNA, the CDR3 is TGTGCCAGCAGTCCTGTCGGGGCATCTGGCTACACCTTC. Translation: CASSPVGASGYTF.

This clone was recorded a few times. The gene calls are TRBV9 and TRBJ1-1; D gene unclear. The germline V gene has CDR1 SGDLS and CDR2 YYNGEE. CDR3 length: 15 amino acids. Deletions cut 0 bases from V and 6 bases from J, with 15 bases between. Written as DNA, the CDR3 is TGTGCCAGCAGCGTAGGGGCAGGACGCTACGCTGAAGCTTTCTTT. Amino acids: CASSVGAGRYAEAFF.

The chain carries TRBV7-9 and TRBJ2-3; TRBD2 matches 10 bases. The CDR3 runs to 17 residues. Germline CDR1 SEHNR, CDR2 FQNEAQ (reference sequence). J was trimmed by 5 bases and V by 1 base; bases with no gene match: 9. In DNA form, the CDR3 reads TGTGCCAGCAGCTTAGTGCGGGCTAGCGGGGGAGAAGATACGCAGTATTTT. Protein sequence: CASSLVRASGGEDTQYF.

This chain uses TRBV25-1 with TRBJ2-1; D is unclear. Deletions cut 7 bases from V and 0 bases from J, with 7 bases between. Germline assignment: CDR1 MGHDK and CDR2 SYGVNS. The length of the CDR3 is 13 residues. CDR3: CASNDGSYNEQFF. As DNA, the CDR3 is TGTGCCAGCAACGACGGCTCCTACAATGAGCAGTTCTTC.

The chain couples TRBV7-6 to TRBJ2-2; TRBD1 agrees at 11 bases. This CDR3 is built from 16 residues. Trimming at V came to 4 bases and at J to 5 bases, leaving 6 bases not matched to a gene. CDR1 is SGHVS, CDR2 FNYEAQ, per germline. The chain's CDR3 is CASSSRTGGLTGELFF. The DNA of the CDR3 is TGTGCCAGCAGCTCACGGACAGGGGGCTTAACCGGGGAGCTGTTTTTT. Supplemented by reference TRBV7-6 and TRBJ2-2, the full variable domain reads GAGVSQSPRYKVTKRGQDVALRCDPISGHVSLYWYRQALGQGPEFLTYFNYEAQQDKSGLPNDRFSAERPEGSISTLTIQRTEQRDSAMYRCASSSRTGGLTGELFFGEGSRLTVL.

The V and J genes are TRBV18 and TRBJ1-3; D gene unclear. The CDR3 consists of 15 residues. V was trimmed by 5 bases and J by 0 bases, leaving 11 bases between them. Germline V gene data show CDR1 as KGHSH and CDR2 as LQKENI. The CDR3 spells CASSDQWASGNTIYF. The CDR3 DNA is TGTGCCAGCTCAGACCAATGGGCCTCTGGAAACACCATATATTTT. Supplemented by reference TRBV18 and TRBJ1-3, the full variable domain reads NAGVMQNPRHLVRRRGQEARLRCSPMKGHSHVYWYRQLPEEGLKFMVYLQKENIIDESGMPKERFSAEFPKEGPSILRIQQVVRGDSAAYFCASSDQWASGNTIYFGEGSWLTVV.

This clone was recorded only once. The DNA of the CDR3 is TGCGCCAGCAGCTCCAGCTACTTCGTGCGATCCTATAATTCACCCCTCCACTTT. It yields the protein CASSSSYFVRSYNSPLHF. The J gene is TRBJ1-6, the V gene TRBV5-1; D unresolved. The germline V and J ends were trimmed by 3 bases and 1 base, with 17 bases remaining between them. The germline V gene has CDR1 SGHRS and CDR2 YFSETQ. CDR3 length equals 18 residues. The entire variable domain, with the rest obtained from reference TRBV5-1 and TRBJ1-6, is as follows: KAGVTQTPRYLIKTRGQQVTLSCSPISGHRSVSWYQQTPGQGLQFLFEYFSETQRNKGNFPGRFSGRQFSNSRSEMNVSTLELGDSALYLCASSSSYFVRSYNSPLHFGNGTRLTVT.

The CDR3: CASSWDRRPVSEKLFF. As DNA, the CDR3 is TGTGCCAGCAGCTGGGACAGGCGCCCCGTTAGTGAAAAACTGTTTTTT. The chain is built from TRBV2 and TRBJ1-4, with 8 bases aligning to TRBD1. Germline CDR1 is SNHLY and CDR2 is FYNNEI. CDR3 length: 16 amino acids. V dropped 6 bases and J dropped 7; count of bases not matched to a gene: 13.

The rearrangement uses TRBV19 and TRBJ2-7; 8 positions match TRBD1. Per the germline V gene, CDR1 is LNHDA and CDR2 is SQIVND (reference sequence). Trimming cost V 2 bases and J 0 bases; bases outside gene matches: 3. CDR3 length: 15 amino acids. The CDR3 coding sequence is TGTGCCAGTAGTATATTCGGACAGGGCTCCTACGAGCAGTACTTC. This gives the protein CASSIFGQGSYEQYF.

V is TRBV5-6 and J is TRBJ2-3; 8 bases agree with TRBD2. Per the germline V gene, CDR1 is SGHDT and CDR2 is YYEEEE. V was clipped by 2 bases and J by 1 base; unmatched bases: 0. CDR3 length: 14 residues. Here the CDR3 DNA reads TGTGCCAGCAGCTTCGGGGGGGGCACAGATACGCAGTATTTT. Translating it yields CASSFGGGTDTQYF.

The chain employs TRBV5-4 and TRBJ1-2; D possibly corresponds to TRBD1 (5 bases). CDR1 and CDR2 from the germline V gene are SGHNT and YYREEE (reference sequence). Trimming took off 4 bases at V and 5 bases at J, with 18 bases between the two ends. This CDR3 spans 15 amino acids. The CDR3 sequence is CASSPWSQGKYGYTF. The CDR3 nucleotides read TGTGCCAGCAGCCCTTGGTCGCAGGGAAAATATGGCTACACCTTC.

This sequence joins TRBV10-3 and TRBJ2-7, with D maybe TRBD1 (6 bases). CDR1 and CDR2 (germline): ENHRY, SYGVKD. V was cut by 5 bases and J by 5 bases, with 16 bases left in between. The CDR3 loop spans 14 amino acids. For the CDR3, the DNA is TGTGCCATCAGTCCCTTGAACAGGGACAACGAGCAGTACTTC. Protein sequence: CAISPLNRDNEQYF.

The V gene is TRBV9, the J gene TRBJ1-2; 8 nucleotides line up with TRBD1. The CDR3 is made up of 16 amino acids. Germline V gene lookup returns CDR1 SGDLS and CDR2 YYNGEE. V trimming: 3 bases; J trimming: 4 bases; junction bases outside the gene matches: 11. DNA for the CDR3: TGTGCCAGCAGCGGAGCGGACAGGGTGGCCTTCTATGGCTACACCTTC. This gives the protein CASSGADRVAFYGYTF.

The chain combines TRBV4-2 with TRBJ2-3; 10 bases are a match to TRBD2. This CDR3 region has 15 residues. V gave up 2 bases and J gave up 6 bases; unmatched junction bases: 5. Looked up from germline, CDR1 is LGHNA and CDR2 is YNFKEQ. Here the CDR3 reads CASSQRLAGVDTQYF. The CDR3, as DNA: TGTGCCAGCAGCCAACGCCTAGCGGGGGTTGATACGCAGTATTTT.

The genes are TRBV7-8 and TRBJ2-7; TRBD2 matches 10 bases. Germline V CDR1 and CDR2: SGHVS, FQNEAQ. J lost 0 bases, V lost 7 bases, and 15 bases had no gene match. The CDR3 has 18 residues. The CDR3 loop reads CASTYILGSSGSSYEQYF. In DNA form, the CDR3 reads TGTGCCAGCACCTATATTCTCGGGTCTAGCGGGAGCTCCTACGAGCAGTACTTC.

The chain couples TRBV21-1 to TRBJ2-7. TRBV21-1 is labeled a pseudogene. The CDR3 totals 16 residues. DNA for the CDR3: TGTGCCAGCAGCAAATGTTCTAGACTTCCCTTTGGGGGGCAGTACTTC. Its protein is CASSKCSRLPFGGQYF.

This chain links TRBV5-6 with TRBJ2-1, with D possibly TRBD2 on 6 matching bases. The CDR3 runs 13 residues. The V end lost 4 bases, the J end lost 4 bases, and 9 bases lay between the germline ends. Germline-derived CDR1 and CDR2 are SGHDT and YYEEEE. This chain's CDR3 is CASSPGLYNEQFF. In nucleotides, the CDR3 is TGTGCCAGCAGCCCGGGACTGTACAATGAGCAGTTCTTC.

In DNA form, the CDR3 reads TGTGCCAGCAGCCACGGTCCAGGGGGGAACACCGGGGAGCTGTTTTTT. This translates into CASSHGPGGNTGELFF. V is TRBV4-2 and J is TRBJ2-2; 7 positions match TRBD1. V lost 3 bases, J lost 1 base, and 5 bases stayed unmatched. This CDR3 spans 16 amino acids. The germline CDR1 and CDR2 sequences are LGHNA and YNFKEQ.

This chain links TRBV15 with TRBJ1-4; possibly TRBD1 for D (5 bases). Germline V gene sequence: CDR1 LNHNV, CDR2 YYDKDF (reference sequence). The CDR3 consists of 14 residues. With 3 bases removed from V and 4 bases from J, the gap between germline ends came to 9 bases. The CDR3 loop is CATSRDTFNEKLFF. The CDR3 bases are TGTGCCACCAGCAGGGACACATTTAATGAAAAACTGTTTTTT.

The chain links TRBV5-1 to TRBJ1-5; D gene unclear. Looked up from germline, CDR1 is SGHRS and CDR2 is YFSETQ. Between the trimmed V and J ends, which lost 1 base and 7 bases, there was a span of 12 bases. The CDR3 is 14 residues long. CDR3 in amino acids: CASSLHEGGQPQHF. The CDR3 coding sequence is TGCGCCAGCAGCTTGCATGAGGGAGGCCAGCCCCAGCATTTT.

V usage is TRBV7-2 and J usage is TRBJ2-5; D unresolved. V lost 3 bases and J 5 bases, leaving 13 bases between the germline ends. The CDR3 runs to 14 residues. Per germline, CDR1 SGHTA and CDR2 FQGNSA. The CDR3 DNA reads as TGTGCCAGCAGCTTTTTGGACCCACGGGAGACCCAGTACTTC. It codes for CASSFLDPRETQYF.

The count of this clone is one. This sequence joins TRBV4-2 and TRBJ2-1; 9 nucleotides align to TRBD1. Germline V CDR1 and CDR2: LGHNA, YNFKEQ. This CDR3 contains 16 residues. V lost 2 bases to trimming and J lost 6 bases; unmatched junction nucleotides: 8. CDR3 in amino acids: CASSQLTGGAGNEQFF. CDR3 DNA: TGTGCCAGCAGCCAATTAACAGGGGGCGCAGGCAATGAGCAGTTCTTC.

The rearrangement joins TRBV12-5 to TRBJ2-7, with a tentative D call TRBD1 (6 bases). Looked up from germline, CDR1 is LGHNT and CDR2 is FRNRAP. This CDR3 comprises 17 residues. V was trimmed by 1 base and J by 2 bases, leaving 18 bases between them. CDR3 nucleotide sequence: TGTGCTAGTGGTTTGGCGTCACAGGGAAGGGTCACCTACGAGCAGTACTTC. Amino acids: CASGLASQGRVTYEQYF. The variable domain in full, completed from reference TRBV12-5 and TRBJ2-7, reads DARVTQTPRHKVTEMGQEVTMRCQPILGHNTVFWYRQTMMQGLELLAYFRNRAPLDDSGMPKDRFSAEMPDATLATLKIQPSEPRDSAVYFCASGLASQGRVTYEQYFGPGTRLTVT.

The chain has TRBV7-9 and TRBJ2-1; D gene ambiguous. V was shortened by 6 bases and J by 9 bases, with 9 bases between the two germline ends. In germline, CDR1 is SEHNR, CDR2 FQNEAQ (reference sequence). The CDR3 sequence is 11 residues long. The CDR3 region has the DNA TGTGCCAGCAGTGTGGTAGTTGAGCAGTTCTTC. Translated, it gives CASSVVVEQFF. The full variable domain, its missing parts supplied by reference TRBV7-9 and TRBJ2-1, is DTGVSQNPRHKITKRGQNVTFRCDPISEHNRLYWYRQTLGQGPEFLTYFQNEAQLEKSRLLSDRFSAERPKGSFSTLEIQRTEQGDSAMYLCASSVVVEQFFGPGTRLTVL.

The CDR3 reads CASSQLAREETQYF. The CDR3 region has the DNA TGTGCCAGCAGCCAGCTAGCGAGGGAAGAGACCCAGTACTTC. The chain has TRBV5-6 and TRBJ2-5, with a tentative D call TRBD2 (6 bases). This CDR3 is built from 14 residues. V lost 4 bases, J lost 3 bases, and 13 bases lay in between. Germline V gene data show CDR1 as SGHDT and CDR2 as YYEEEE.

In its sample, this clone was seen a few times. V usage is TRBV10-3 and J usage is TRBJ1-2, with a weak D call TRBD1 (5 bases). CDR1 and CDR2 (germline): ENHRY, SYGVKD. Trimming stripped 0 bases from V and 2 bases from J, with 7 bases between. The CDR3 loop spans 14 amino acids. Here the CDR3 reads CAISESAGNYGYTF. CDR3 nucleotide sequence: TGTGCCATCAGTGAGTCCGCAGGGAACTATGGCTACACCTTC.

V gene TRBV7-2 combines with J gene TRBJ2-3; D possibly corresponds to TRBD2 (6 bases). The length of the CDR3 is 14 residues. Germline V gene sequence: CDR1 SGHTA, CDR2 FQGNSA. The V end lost 1 base, the J end lost 6 bases, and 11 bases lay between the germline ends. In nucleotides, the CDR3 is TGTGCCAGCAGCTTAGATCGGGGGACGGATACGCAGTATTTT. This gives the protein CASSLDRGTDTQYF. Variable domain in full (rest from reference TRBV7-2 and TRBJ2-3): GAGVSQSPSNKVTEKGKDVELRCDPISGHTALYWYRQSLGQGLEFLIYFQGNSAPDKSGLPSDRFSAERTGGSVSTLTIQRTQQEDSAVYLCASSLDRGTDTQYFGPGTRLTVL.

The CDR3 DNA is TGCGCCAGCAGTGATACAGGGTCGTACAATGAGCAGTTCTTC. As protein: CASSDTGSYNEQFF. This sequence joins TRBV10-1 and TRBJ2-1; D may be TRBD1 (6 bases). CDR1 WNHNN and CDR2 SYGVQD come from the germline V gene (reference sequence). The CDR3 has 14 residues. V was trimmed by 3 bases and J by 4 bases, leaving 10 bases between them.

V and J are TRBV6-5 and TRBJ2-7; a possible D gene is TRBD1 (7 bases). CDR3 length: 15 residues. CDR1 MNHEY and CDR2 SVGAGI come from the germline V gene. The V end lost 2 bases, the J end lost 6 bases, and 17 bases lay between the germline ends. The chain's CDR3 is CASSYGDRDLGEQYF. CDR3 bases: TGTGCCAGCAGTTACGGCGACAGGGACTTGGGCGAGCAGTACTTC.

The chain combines TRBV19 with TRBJ1-6; D ambiguous. Germline lookup yields CDR1 LNHDA and CDR2 SQIVND (reference sequence). V was cut by 4 bases and J by 8 bases, with 18 bases left in between. CDR3 length: 16 residues. DNA for the CDR3: TGTGCCAGTAGTAAACCCCGATGGGGATTGGATTCACCCCTCCACTTT. Protein: CASSKPRWGLDSPLHF. The full variable domain, rest sourced from reference TRBV19 and TRBJ1-6, is DGGITQSPKYLFRKEGQNVTLSCEQNLNHDAMYWYRQDPGQGLRLIYYSQIVNDFQKGDIAEGYSVSREKKESFPLTVTSAQKNPTAFYLCASSKPRWGLDSPLHFGNGTRLTVT.